These 21 T cell receptor beta chains originate from one sample sequenced in a study of identical twins. TCRdb called the 5' RACE reads again in MiXCR, with one record for every CDR3 protein. The sample has 690,000 or so distinct CDR3 sequences; 5.5% to 7.5% are singletons. The sample comprised naive T cells sorted from blood. The receptors originated from a young man in good health.

This chain joins TRBV7-8 and TRBJ2-1; no firm D call. The germline V and J ends were trimmed by 2 bases and 10 bases, with 18 bases remaining between them. Germline CDR1 SGHVS, CDR2 FQNEAQ. This CDR3 comprises 15 residues. The CDR3 here is CASSLLPSSSREQFF. DNA for the CDR3: TGTGCCAGCAGCTTACTCCCCTCAAGTTCCCGGGAGCAGTTCTTC.

This clonotype was found many times. The chain links TRBV12-3 or TRBV12-4 to TRBJ2-1, with a tentative D call TRBD2 (6 bases). V gave up 7 bases and J gave up 7 bases, with 11 bases separating them. The CDR3 extends over 12 amino acids. The CDR3 nucleotides read TGTGCCAGCAACTGGGCGGGGAATGAGCAGTTCTTC. It is translated as CASNWAGNEQFF.

A few counts support this clonotype. This sequence joins TRBV5-1 and TRBJ2-5, with D tentatively TRBD1 or TRBD2 (5 bases each). Germline V lookup: CDR1 SGHRS, CDR2 YFSETQ. Trimming cost V 0 bases and J 3 bases, with 12 bases left between them. CDR3 size: 15 residues. CDR3 nucleotide sequence: TGCGCCAGCAGCTTGGTTGGGACGGAAGAAGAGACCCAGTACTTC. This codes for CASSLVGTEEETQYF.

This clonotype has at least ten counts. The J gene is TRBJ2-6, the V gene TRBV21-1; the table names TRBD2, a call not compared with the DNA. TRBV21-1 constitutes a pseudogene. CDR3 size: 18 residues. This chain's CDR3 is CASSNRAAGAPGANVLTF. The CDR3 coding sequence is TGTGCCAGCAGCAACAGGGCAGCGGGGGCTCCTGGGGCCAACGTCCTGACTTTC.

This clonotype occurred many times. The J gene is TRBJ2-5, the V gene TRBV11-2; D gene ambiguous. This CDR3 comprises 14 residues. Trimming removed 1 base at V and 5 bases at J, with 11 bases between. The germline gives CDR1 SGHAT, CDR2 FQNNGV. The CDR3 sequence: CASSLVNVAETQYF. The CDR3 nucleotides are TGTGCCAGCAGCTTAGTTAACGTCGCGGAGACCCAGTACTTC. Together with reference TRBV11-2 and TRBJ2-5, the CDR3 gives the full variable domain: EAGVAQSPRYKIIEKRQSVAFWCNPISGHATLYWYQQILGQGPKLLIQFQNNGVVDDSQLPKDRFSAERLKGVDSTLKIQPAKLEDSAVYLCASSLVNVAETQYFGPGTRLLVL.

This clonotype was picked up a small number of times. This chain joins TRBV20-1 and TRBJ2-7; D is perhaps TRBD1 (5 bases). The germline V gene encodes CDR1 DFQATT and CDR2 SNEGSKA (reference sequence). This CDR3 is built from 14 residues. The V end was cut by 2 bases, the J end by 7 bases, with 18 bases between. The CDR3 spells CSARRAQGNQEQYF. CDR3 bases: TGCAGTGCTAGAAGAGCCCAGGGAAATCAAGAGCAGTACTTC.

This clonotype was counted a few times. V gene TRBV7-2 combines with J gene TRBJ2-7, with no clear D. The V end lost 4 bases, the J end lost 1 base, and 14 bases lay between the germline ends. The CDR3 consists of 15 residues. The germline V gene has CDR1 SGHTA and CDR2 FQGNSA. The CDR3 DNA sequence: TGTGCCAGCAGCTCCGTCACGGGCCTTTCCTACGAGCAGTACTTC. This translates into CASSSVTGLSYEQYF.

The table lists this clonotype with many counts. This rearrangement joins TRBV7-2 to TRBJ1-1; maybe TRBD1 (5 bases). There are 14 residues in the CDR3. Germline V CDR1 and CDR2: SGHTA, FQGNSA. V lost 4 bases and J 1 base, leaving 10 bases between the germline ends. The CDR3 region is CASSSMGGNTEAFF. CDR3 DNA sequence: TGTGCCAGCAGCTCTATGGGGGGGAACACTGAAGCTTTCTTT.

Many counts were recorded for this clonotype. The chain joins TRBV3-1 to TRBJ1-1; TRBD1 agrees at 7 bases. The CDR3 extends over 13 amino acids. Germline V gene sequence: CDR1 LGHDT, CDR2 YNNKEL (reference sequence). V trimming: 5 bases; J trimming: 7 bases; junction bases outside the gene matches: 7. Written as DNA, the CDR3 is TGTGCCAGCAGCTCAGAGGGGGCAGATGAAGCTTTCTTT. Translation gives CASSSEGADEAFF.

The chain employs TRBV7-3 and TRBJ1-6; D is unclear. The CDR3 totals 16 residues. Germline CDR1 is SGHTA and CDR2 is FQGTGA. Between the trimmed V and J ends, which lost 5 bases and 7 bases, there was a span of 18 bases. The CDR3 spells CASSKAGIIRNSPLHF. The CDR3 nucleotides read TGTGCCAGCAGCAAGGCGGGCATTATCAGAAATTCACCCCTCCACTTT.

This clonotype was counted a few times. The chain links TRBV5-1 to TRBJ2-5, with 14 bases fitting TRBD2. The trim removed 7 bases at V and 4 bases at J, leaving 3 bases unmatched. Germline V lookup: CDR1 SGHRS, CDR2 YFSETQ. The CDR3 is 14 residues long. DNA for the CDR3: TGCGCCAGCGGGACTAGCGGGAGTGGAGAGACCCAGTACTTC. Encoded protein: CASGTSGSGETQYF.

This clonotype was counted many times. This chain connects TRBV4-2 to TRBJ2-1, with 8 bases fitting TRBD2. V was pared by 4 bases and J by 6 bases, with 5 bases of the junction left unmatched. Germline assignment: CDR1 LGHNA and CDR2 YNFKEQ. This CDR3 has 14 amino acids. CDR3 in DNA: TGTGCCAGCAGCCCGGGACTAGGCGGCAATGAGCAGTTCTTC. Translation gives CASSPGLGGNEQFF.

In its sample, this clonotype was seen many times. This chain uses TRBV12-3 or TRBV12-4 with TRBJ2-5; TRBD2 agrees at 9 bases. J was trimmed by 4 bases and V by 6 bases; bases with no gene match: 9. The CDR3 is 15 residues long. The CDR3 DNA reads as TGTGCCAGCAGCCAGGCGGCGGGAGGGGCAGAGACCCAGTACTTC. Its protein is CASSQAAGGAETQYF.

This clonotype was recorded a few times. V gene TRBV27 combines with J gene TRBJ2-1; 9 bases are shared with TRBD1. Germline CDR1 and CDR2: MNHEY and SMNVEV (reference sequence). The CDR3 runs to 15 residues. V lost 7 bases and J lost 3; bases outside the gene matches: 7. The CDR3 region is CASTQTGGFYNEQFF. CDR3 nucleotides: TGTGCCAGCACCCAGACAGGGGGGTTCTACAATGAGCAGTTCTTC.

This clonotype was counted many times. The V call is TRBV29-1, the J call TRBJ2-5; 8 bases match TRBD1. V shed 4 bases, J shed 7 bases, and the junction held 11 bases outside the gene matches. Per the germline V gene, CDR1 is SQVTM and CDR2 is ANQGSEA. CDR3 length: 14 amino acids. This CDR3 reads CSVVGRGQVGTQYF. The CDR3 region has the DNA TGCAGCGTTGTAGGCAGGGGGCAAGTAGGGACCCAGTACTTC.

The chain combines TRBV18 with TRBJ2-7, with 11 bases fitting TRBD2. Germline CDR1 is KGHSH and CDR2 is LQKENI. The V gene end was trimmed by 6 bases and the J gene end by 2 bases; junction bases not matched to a gene: 3. The CDR3 runs 14 residues. The CDR3 sequence: CASSGLAEAYEQYF. In DNA, the CDR3 is TGTGCCAGCTCGGGACTAGCGGAGGCCTACGAGCAGTACTTC.

In its sample, this clonotype was seen a few times. The J gene is TRBJ2-1, the V gene TRBV12-5; D may match TRBD1 or TRBD2 (7 bases each). Looked up from germline, CDR1 is LGHNT and CDR2 is FRNRAP. This CDR3 is 15 amino acids long. V was pared by 0 bases and J by 7 bases, with 13 bases between. The chain's CDR3 is CASGLVGGGVNEQFF. Written as DNA, the CDR3 is TGTGCTAGTGGTTTGGTGGGAGGGGGCGTTAATGAGCAGTTCTTC.

The CDR3: CATESWGQGKYTQYF. CDR3 bases: TGTGCCACCGAGTCATGGGGACAGGGCAAATATACGCAGTATTTT. The chain couples TRBV6-1 to TRBJ2-3, with 9 bases aligning to TRBD1. This CDR3 contains 15 residues. Trimming removed 10 bases from V and 7 bases from J; junction bases left unmatched: 15. The germline V gene encodes CDR1 MNHNS and CDR2 SASEGT.

The chain joins TRBV7-9 to TRBJ2-3; 11 positions agree with TRBD2. The germline CDR1 and CDR2 sequences are SEHNR and FQNEAQ (reference sequence). With V trimmed by 5 bases and J by 0 bases, 7 bases remained unmatched. This CDR3 is 17 amino acids long. The CDR3 is CASSSKLAGVSTDTQYF. For the CDR3, the DNA is TGTGCCAGCAGCAGTAAACTAGCGGGGGTTAGCACAGATACGCAGTATTTT.

In this sample, this clonotype turned up many times. The chain uses TRBV20-1 and TRBJ2-1, with D unresolved. The CDR3 sequence is 13 residues long. Germline-derived CDR1 and CDR2 are DFQATT and SNEGSKA (reference sequence). V was trimmed by 3 bases and J by 8 bases, leaving 14 bases between them. The CDR3 region is CSASDLINDEQFF. The CDR3 nucleotides are TGCAGTGCTAGCGACCTTATTAATGATGAGCAGTTCTTC.

This clonotype was observed at least ten times. The gene calls are TRBV4-3 and TRBJ2-1, with D maybe TRBD2 (5 bases). The germline CDR1 and CDR2 sequences are LGHNA and YSLEER. The CDR3 extends over 10 amino acids. Trimming stripped 8 bases from V and 9 bases from J, with 8 bases between. DNA of the CDR3: TGCGCCAGCGGAGGCGGTGAGCAGTTCTTC. It yields the protein CASGGGEQFF.